This T cell receptor (beta chain) was captured by sequencing in a study of T cell repertoires in ileal Crohn's disease. The overall study: About half of patients got postoperative therapy: some 11 thiopurines, fewer than 20 anti-TNF. Notes on the study in general: Compared with CD4 T cells, sorted CD8 cells carried more expanded clones. Endoscopic recurrence occurred in every patient whose clonality exceeded 26.8%.

Concerning this clone: What it recognizes is unknown.

The time point denotes: neoterminal ileum biopsy at postoperative endoscopy, about 6 months after surgery. The repertoire was sequenced with immunoSEQ multiplex PCR; TCRdb's copy has only in-frame clones and lacks some. The sample lists about 10,000 clones, 65% to 85% seen once, with less than 15% in the top ten. CDR3 length: 18 amino acids. Germline CDR1 WNHNN, CDR2 SYGVQD (reference sequence). The V segment lost 3 bases and the J segment 6 bases; nucleotides outside the gene matches: 17. The V gene is TRBV10-1, the J gene TRBJ2-7; 10 positions agree with TRBD2. The TCR was taken from an adult with Crohn's disease. Sequencing was carried out using ileal tissue. The CDR3: CASSEGPGEYSGRIEQYF. CDR3 nucleotide sequence: TGCGCCAGCAGTGAAGGGCCCGGGGAGTATAGCGGGAGGATCGAGCAGTACTTC.